This entry lists 10 T cell receptor beta chains sequenced from one sample in a study of blood T cell repertoires in COVID-19. Profiling relied on immunoSEQ multiplex PCR, and the TCRdb table lists in-frame clones only, not all of them. Of about 120,000 clones listed, roughly three quarters were seen once; the top ten hold around 4.1%. The sequenced sample was peripheral blood. The source is a woman of 80 years or more with acute or convalescent COVID-19.

The V and J genes are TRBV28 and TRBJ1-1; D might be TRBD1 (5 bases). Between the trimmed V and J ends, which lost 7 bases and 0 bases, there was a span of 12 bases. The CDR3 sequence is 14 residues long. The germline CDR1 and CDR2 sequences are MDHEN and SYDVKM. As DNA, the CDR3 is TGTGCCAGCAACTTCGGGGGGGTGAACACTGAAGCTTTCTTT. It encodes CASNFGGVNTEAFF.

As to this clone: An end of the junction differs from the germline gene, which may be a read error. This sequence joins TRBV2 and TRBJ2-1; 7 positions agree with TRBD2. CDR1 is SNHLY, CDR2 FYNNEI, per germline. The CDR3 covers 16 residues. The CDR3: CASREGRGGPYNEQFF. Here the CDR3 DNA reads TGTGCCAGCAGAGAAGGAAGGGGAGGGCCGTACAATGAGCAGTTCTTC.

This clone has just one count. The rearrangement uses TRBV11-2 and TRBJ2-2; TRBD2 matches at 7 bases. Germline values: CDR1 SGHAT, CDR2 FQNNGV. The length of the CDR3 is 16 residues. The ends lost 4 bases at V and 1 base at J; junction bases unmatched: 6. The CDR3, as DNA: TGTGCCAGCAGCTCCCCGATAGCGGGGAACACCGGGGAGCTGTTTTTT. Translated, it gives CASSSPIAGNTGELFF.

This clone has only a few counts. The rearrangement joins TRBV9 to TRBJ2-5; TRBD2 agrees at 12 bases. V was clipped by 4 bases and J by 5 bases; unmatched bases: 18. The CDR3 spans 19 residues. Germline CDR1 SGDLS, CDR2 YYNGEE. The CDR3 spells CASSHETSGSSPDGETQYF. The CDR3 coding sequence is TGTGCCAGCAGCCACGAGACTAGCGGGAGCTCTCCGGATGGGGAGACCCAGTACTTC.

This sequence joins TRBV13 and TRBJ2-7; 7 nucleotides align to TRBD1. Germline V gene data show CDR1 as PRHDT and CDR2 as FYEKMQ (reference sequence). Unmatched junction bases numbered 10, after V lost 5 bases and J lost 0 bases. The CDR3 spans 16 residues. The CDR3 here is CASSLTTGTASYEQYF. The CDR3 nucleotides read TGTGCCAGCAGCCTTACCACCGGGACAGCCTCCTACGAGCAGTACTTC.

The CDR3: CASSPRLAGAQETQYF. As DNA, the CDR3 is TGTGCCAGCAGCCCAAGACTAGCGGGGGCCCAAGAGACCCAGTACTTC. This chain links TRBV9 with TRBJ2-5; TRBD2 aligns across 12 bases. Germline CDR1 and CDR2: SGDLS and YYNGEE. The trim removed 4 bases at V and 1 base at J, leaving 5 bases unmatched. This CDR3 comprises 16 residues.

The chain has TRBV12-3 or TRBV12-4 and TRBJ1-5; no reliable D call. This CDR3 region has 12 residues. V lost 3 bases and J lost 6, with 6 bases in between. CDR3 bases: TGTGCCAGCAGTTTTCTTTCTCAGCCCCAGCATTTT. It is translated as CASSFLSQPQHF.

This clone has only one observation. The chain joins TRBV15 to TRBJ2-1, with TRBD2 matching over 9 bases. The CDR3 is 17 amino acids. Germline loops: CDR1 LNHNV, CDR2 YYDKDF (reference sequence). With 3 bases clipped from V and 6 bases from J, the junction kept 12 bases outside the gene matches. In DNA, the CDR3 is TGTGCCACCAGCAGTGTACCTAGCGGGACGCGGTCCAATGAGCAGTTCTTC. It encodes CATSSVPSGTRSNEQFF.

The rearrangement joins TRBV3-1 (or the pseudogene TRBV3-2) to TRBJ2-7; D is undetermined. The CDR3 length is 14 residues. V shed 0 bases and J shed 0 bases, with 6 bases lying between them. Per germline, CDR1 LGHDT and CDR2 YNNKEL (reference sequence). As DNA, the CDR3 is TGTGCCAGCAGCCAAGAGGGCCTCTCCTACGAGCAGTACTTC. Protein: CASSQEGLSYEQYF.

The chain joins TRBV12-5 to TRBJ2-7, with 8 bases lining up with TRBD1. From germline, CDR1 is LGHNT and CDR2 FRNRAP. The CDR3 spans 15 residues. V lost 7 bases to trimming and J lost 6 bases; unmatched junction nucleotides: 14. The CDR3 DNA reads as TGTGCTAGTGCCGACTCCGGGACAGGAGAGGTCGAGCAGTACTTC. Translating gives CASADSGTGEVEQYF.